These 27 T cell receptor beta chains originate from one sample sequenced in a study of PD-L1 blockade in urothelial cancer. Profiling relied on immunoSEQ multiplex PCR, and the TCRdb table lists in-frame clones only, not all of them. The profile shows 24,000 or so clones, around 88% of them singletons. The sample was PBMCs, taken around atezolizumab (anti-PD-L1) treatment. The receptors were sampled from a middle-aged man with urothelial cancer.

V gene TRBV6-1 combines with J gene TRBJ2-6; TRBD1 agrees at 7 bases. Trimming removed 3 bases from V and 0 bases from J; junction bases left unmatched: 5. The CDR3 has 17 residues. Per the germline V gene, CDR1 is MNHNS and CDR2 is SASEGT. In DNA, the CDR3 is TGTGCCAGCAGTGATACGGACAGGAGCTCTGGGGCCAACGTCCTGACTTTC. It codes for CASSDTDRSSGANVLTF.

This clone was recorded only once. The chain joins TRBV5-4 to TRBJ2-7; 7 bases match TRBD1. Trimming removed 0 bases from V and 1 base from J; junction bases left unmatched: 4. Looked up from germline, CDR1 is SGHNT and CDR2 is YYREEE (reference sequence). The length of the CDR3 is 15 residues. Here the CDR3 DNA reads TGTGCCAGCAGCTTGGGTCAGGGGGTATCCTACGAGCAGTACTTC. Protein sequence: CASSLGQGVSYEQYF.

The chain links TRBV7-2 to TRBJ2-7, with a tentative D call TRBD1 (6 bases). The length of the CDR3 is 17 residues. Per the germline V gene, CDR1 is SGHTA and CDR2 is FQGNSA. Between the trimmed V and J ends, which lost 5 bases and 0 bases, there was a span of 20 bases. DNA of the CDR3: TGTGCCAGCAGCCTCCCCCTCAGGACAGCACTCTCCTACGAGCAGTACTTC. It encodes CASSLPLRTALSYEQYF. The variable domain in full, with the rest retrieved from reference TRBV7-2 and TRBJ2-7, is GAGVSQSPSNKVTEKGKDVELRCDPISGHTALYWYRQSLGQGLEFLIYFQGNSAPDKSGLPSDRFSAERTGGSVSTLTIQRTQQEDSAVYLCASSLPLRTALSYEQYFGPGTRLTVT.

This chain connects TRBV30 to TRBJ2-2; 9 nucleotides match TRBD1. The J segment lost 3 bases and the V segment lost 4 bases, leaving 3 bases of the junction unmatched. CDR3 size: 14 residues. Germline assignment: CDR1 GTSNPN and CDR2 SVGIG (reference sequence). Here the CDR3 reads CAWTDRGYTGELFF. The CDR3 DNA reads TGTGCCTGGACCGACAGGGGGTACACCGGGGAGCTGTTTTTT.

This clone was counted between two and nine times. The gene calls are TRBV28 and TRBJ1-1; D gene ambiguous. This CDR3 is 12 amino acids long. Trimming removed 2 bases at V and 3 bases at J, with 4 bases between. In germline, CDR1 is MDHEN, CDR2 SYDVKM. The CDR3 bases are TGTGCCAGCAGTTTACCTGACACTGAAGCTTTCTTT. Protein product: CASSLPDTEAFF. Full variable domain (missing parts from reference TRBV28 and TRBJ1-1): DVKVTQSSRYLVKRTGEKVFLECVQDMDHENMFWYRQDPGLGLRLIYFSYDVKMKEKGDIPEGYSVSREKKERFSLILESASTNQTSMYLCASSLPDTEAFFGQGTRLTVV.

The chain combines TRBV7-9 with TRBJ2-4; 7 bases are a match to TRBD1. Germline loops: CDR1 SEHNR, CDR2 FQNEAQ (reference sequence). With 5 bases clipped from V and 0 bases from J, the junction kept 10 bases outside the gene matches. This CDR3 has 17 residues. This CDR3 reads CASSVGTVLLAKNIQYF. CDR3 sequence (DNA): TGTGCCAGCAGCGTAGGGACAGTTCTCCTAGCCAAAAACATTCAGTACTTC.

The chain recombines TRBV27 with TRBJ1-2; possibly TRBD1 for D (5 bases). The germline V gene encodes CDR1 MNHEY and CDR2 SMNVEV (reference sequence). V gave up 0 bases and J gave up 5 bases, with 10 bases separating them. CDR3 size: 14 residues. CDR3 nucleotide sequence: TGTGCCAGCAGTTTATCGCCAGGGAAATATGGCTACACCTTC. Its protein is CASSLSPGKYGYTF.

Only a few counts were recorded for this clone. The chain couples TRBV19 to TRBJ1-3; 9 nucleotides align to TRBD1. Germline values: CDR1 LNHDA, CDR2 SQIVND (reference sequence). Losses at the gene ends were 5 bases for V and 0 bases for J; bases not matched to a gene: 5. There are 16 residues in the CDR3. The DNA of the CDR3 is TGTGCCAGTAGTCCAACGGGACAGGGCTCTGGAAACACCATATATTTT. Protein sequence: CASSPTGQGSGNTIYF.

This clone was seen a single time. The chain uses TRBV5-1 and TRBJ2-5, with TRBD2 identical over 12 bases. Germline V lookup: CDR1 SGHRS, CDR2 YFSETQ. V lost 4 bases and J lost 7; bases outside the gene matches: 8. The CDR3 has 15 amino acids. The CDR3 DNA sequence: TGCGCCAGCAGCCCCCGACTAGCGGGGGCTATGACCCAGTACTTC. Protein product: CASSPRLAGAMTQYF.

The V gene is TRBV4-1, the J gene TRBJ2-5; D gene unclear. The germline CDR1 and CDR2 sequences are MGHRA and YSYEKL. CDR3 length: 16 amino acids. The germline V and J ends were trimmed by 0 bases and 3 bases, with 14 bases remaining between them. The CDR3 here is CASSQDLAVGEETQYF. CDR3 in DNA: TGCGCCAGCAGCCAAGATTTGGCAGTGGGCGAAGAGACCCAGTACTTC.

The rearrangement uses TRBV7-9 and TRBJ1-2, with D possibly being TRBD1 (6 bases). The CDR3 loop spans 13 amino acids. The germline CDR1 and CDR2 sequences are SEHNR and FQNEAQ (reference sequence). V lost 5 bases and J 4 bases, leaving 11 bases between the germline ends. The CDR3, as DNA: TGTGCCAGCAGCACCACAGGGTTCTATGGCTACACCTTC. This gives the protein CASSTTGFYGYTF.

The chain recombines TRBV6-5 with TRBJ1-1; D uncertain. V shed 6 bases and J shed 4 bases, with 6 bases lying between them. This CDR3 is built from 11 residues. The germline V gene encodes CDR1 MNHEY and CDR2 SVGAGI. This chain's CDR3 is CASSTGTEAFF. CDR3 in DNA: TGTGCCAGCAGCACGGGCACTGAAGCTTTCTTT.

This clone was detected once. The rearrangement links TRBV15 to TRBJ2-3; 7 bases fit TRBD2. Germline V gene sequence: CDR1 LNHNV, CDR2 YYDKDF (reference sequence). CDR3 length: 14 residues. With V trimmed by 8 bases and J by 3 bases, 8 bases remained unmatched. The CDR3 sequence is CATRRRERTDTQYF. The CDR3 nucleotides read TGTGCCACCCGCCGGCGGGAGAGGACAGATACGCAGTATTTT.

The chain uses TRBV27 and TRBJ2-7, with D maybe TRBD1 (5 bases). Germline V CDR1 and CDR2: MNHEY, SMNVEV (reference sequence). Deletions cut 2 bases from V and 2 bases from J, with 7 bases between. The CDR3 sequence is 13 residues long. CDR3 DNA: TGTGCCAGCAGTTTAGACAGCGCCTACGAGCAGTACTTC. It encodes CASSLDSAYEQYF.

The chain carries TRBV28 and TRBJ2-7; 12 bases match TRBD1. V was pared by 1 base and J by 3 bases, with 4 bases of the junction left unmatched. The germline V gene encodes CDR1 MDHEN and CDR2 SYDVKM. The CDR3 is 16 amino acids. The CDR3 is CASSLFGTGGFYEQYF. For the CDR3, the DNA is TGTGCCAGCAGTTTATTCGGGACAGGGGGCTTCTACGAGCAGTACTTC.

This clone was detected only once. This CDR3 reads CASSLASAYEQYF. For the CDR3, the DNA is TGTGCCAGCAGCTTAGCGTCCGCGTACGAGCAGTACTTC. The chain joins TRBV7-8 to TRBJ2-7; D is undetermined. V lost 0 bases and J 4 bases, leaving 7 bases between the germline ends. The germline V gene encodes CDR1 SGHVS and CDR2 FQNEAQ. The CDR3 runs to 13 residues.

This sequence joins TRBV14 and TRBJ2-1; the match to TRBD2 covers 7 bases. The CDR3 has 15 amino acids. Germline V lookup: CDR1 SGHDN, CDR2 FVKESK. V was clipped by 2 bases and J by 4 bases; unmatched bases: 5. CDR3 in DNA: TGTGCCAGCAGCCAAACTAGCGTACTATACAATGAGCAGTTCTTC. Protein: CASSQTSVLYNEQFF.

V and J are TRBV4-1 and TRBJ1-6, with D unresolved. CDR1 and CDR2 (germline): MGHRA, YSYEKL. The CDR3 contains 17 residues. V gave up 1 base and J gave up 2 bases, with 12 bases separating them. CDR3 DNA: TGCGCCAGCAGCCAAGTACCTCCAGGCGCCTATAATTCACCCCTCCACTTT. Its protein is CASSQVPPGAYNSPLHF.

The chain has TRBV19 and TRBJ2-2; the match to TRBD1 covers 7 bases. CDR3 size: 17 residues. Germline V gene sequence: CDR1 LNHDA, CDR2 SQIVND (reference sequence). V trimming: 3 bases; J trimming: 6 bases; junction bases outside the gene matches: 13. The CDR3 region is CASSILRGRQGAGELFF. CDR3 DNA: TGTGCCAGTAGTATCCTCAGGGGACGGCAGGGGGCCGGGGAGCTGTTTTTT. Full variable domain (rest looked up from reference TRBV19 and TRBJ2-2): DGGITQSPKYLFRKEGQNVTLSCEQNLNHDAMYWYRQDPGQGLRLIYYSQIVNDFQKGDIAEGYSVSREKKESFPLTVTSAQKNPTAFYLCASSILRGRQGAGELFFGEGSRLTVL.

The chain combines TRBV7-2 with TRBJ2-1; 7 nucleotides agree with TRBD2. The germline V gene encodes CDR1 SGHTA and CDR2 FQGNSA. V was pared by 3 bases and J by 7 bases, with 6 bases of the junction left unmatched. The CDR3 length is 14 residues. CDR3 DNA sequence: TGTGCCAGCAGCTTGTCTCGCGGGAGTAATGAGCAGTTCTTC. Its translation: CASSLSRGSNEQFF.

This chain connects TRBV25-1 to TRBJ1-2; 8 nucleotides align to TRBD1. The germline CDR1 and CDR2 sequences are MGHDK and SYGVNS. J gave up 6 bases and V 6 bases, and 6 bases lay outside the gene matches. This CDR3 has 13 residues. The CDR3 region has the DNA TGTGCCAGCAGGGACAGGGCTAAGGATGGCTACACCTTC. This gives the protein CASRDRAKDGYTF.

The rearrangement uses TRBV27 and TRBJ2-7; the D is unclear. This CDR3 spans 11 amino acids. Trimming pared 4 bases from V and 4 bases from J, leaving 5 bases between. Germline values: CDR1 MNHEY, CDR2 SMNVEV (reference sequence). The CDR3 DNA reads as TGTGCCAGCAGTTCGGTATACGAGCAGTACTTC. It encodes CASSSVYEQYF.

V is TRBV5-1 and J is TRBJ2-5, with D possibly matching TRBD1 (5 bases). This CDR3 comprises 13 residues. V was pared by 0 bases and J by 3 bases, with 6 bases between. Germline V gene data show CDR1 as SGHRS and CDR2 as YFSETQ. CDR3 in amino acids: CASSLGQKETQYF. The CDR3 bases are TGCGCCAGCAGCTTGGGACAGAAAGAGACCCAGTACTTC.

This chain connects TRBV6-1 to TRBJ1-1, with TRBD1 matching 7 bases. This CDR3 contains 13 residues. J was trimmed by 4 bases and V by 5 bases; bases with no gene match: 4. Germline assignment: CDR1 MNHNS and CDR2 SASEGT. The CDR3 here is CASSHNRGTEAFF. The CDR3 DNA sequence: TGTGCCAGCAGTCACAACAGGGGCACTGAAGCTTTCTTT.

The V and J genes are TRBV4-2 and TRBJ2-7; 11 nucleotides align to TRBD2. The trim removed 0 bases at V and 3 bases at J, leaving 4 bases unmatched. This CDR3 has 16 amino acids. Germline V CDR1 and CDR2: LGHNA, YNFKEQ. As DNA, the CDR3 is TGTGCCAGCAGCCAAGATGAAACTAGCGGGGGCTACGAGCAGTACTTC. It translates to CASSQDETSGGYEQYF.

The chain joins TRBV25-1 to TRBJ1-3; a weak D match, TRBD1 (5 bases). Per the germline V gene, CDR1 is MGHDK and CDR2 is SYGVNS. Trimming shortened V by 1 base and J by 4 bases, and 14 bases separated the two germline ends. The CDR3 runs 16 residues. The CDR3, as DNA: TGTGCCAGCAGTGAATCCTGGGGCGCAGGCGGAAACACCATATATTTT. This encodes CASSESWGAGGNTIYF.

The V and J genes are TRBV11-2 and TRBJ1-6; 9 positions match TRBD1. V trimming: 4 bases; J trimming: 0 bases; junction bases outside the gene matches: 4. CDR3 length: 17 residues. Germline V gives CDR1 SGHAT, CDR2 FQNNGV. The CDR3 nucleotides read TGTGCCAGCAGCTCCGGGACAGGGTTCTCCTATAATTCACCCCTCCACTTT. It specifies CASSSGTGFSYNSPLHF.